These 22 T cell receptor beta chains came from one sample sequenced in a study of technical replicates of blood from several donors. The protocol was immunoSEQ multiplex PCR, while the TCRdb copy is restricted to in-frame clones and leaves out a portion. The repertoire holds 80,000 to 85,000 clones, with about nine tenths as singletons. Sequences were obtained from T cells isolated from PBMCs. The receptors were gathered from a human donor in good health.

The CDR3 here is CASSYSRAGELFF. The CDR3 DNA reads as TGTGCCAGCAGTTACTCCAGGGCCGGGGAGCTGTTTTTT. The chain is built from TRBV6-5 and TRBJ2-2, with D possibly TRBD1 on 5 matching bases. CDR1 and CDR2 (germline): MNHEY, SVGAGI. V shed 0 bases and J shed 6 bases, with 5 bases lying between them. The CDR3 sequence is 13 residues long.

This chain links TRBV6-6 with TRBJ2-1; TRBD2 matches 9 bases. This CDR3 has 13 amino acids. Losses at the gene ends were 7 bases for V and 8 bases for J; bases not matched to a gene: 6. CDR1 is MNHNY and CDR2 is SVGAGI in the germline V gene (reference sequence). The DNA for the CDR3 is TGTGCCAGCACTGGGACTAGCAGTGATGAGCAGTTCTTC. It codes for CASTGTSSDEQFF.

The chain couples TRBV13 to TRBJ2-7; 14 bases are shared with TRBD2. The CDR3 is made up of 18 amino acids. From germline, CDR1 is PRHDT and CDR2 FYEKMQ (reference sequence). J lost 2 bases, V lost 6 bases, and 12 bases had no gene match. The CDR3 reads CASRSTGTSGSVPYEQYF. In nucleotides, the CDR3 is TGTGCCAGCAGGTCTACCGGGACTAGCGGGAGTGTCCCCTACGAGCAGTACTTC.

The chain couples TRBV4-3 to TRBJ2-2, with D unclear. This CDR3 is built from 16 residues. Trimming took 1 base from V and 1 from J, leaving 10 bases between them. CDR1 and CDR2 from the germline V gene are LGHNA and YSLEER. The CDR3 DNA follows: TGCGCCAGCAGCCAAGCACCCCAGTTGAACACCGGGGAGCTGTTTTTT. Translating it yields CASSQAPQLNTGELFF.

This clone was detected a few times. The chain has TRBV30 and TRBJ1-1, with D unresolved. V lost 0 bases and J 1 base, leaving 6 bases between the germline ends. In germline, CDR1 is GTSNPN, CDR2 SVGIG (reference sequence). The CDR3 consists of 13 residues. CDR3 region: CAWSVNGNTEAFF. As DNA, the CDR3 is TGTGCCTGGAGTGTAAACGGGAACACTGAAGCTTTCTTT.

The chain employs TRBV9 and TRBJ2-1, with D possibly matching TRBD2 (6 bases). Germline V lookup: CDR1 SGDLS, CDR2 YYNGEE. V shed 3 bases and J shed 8 bases, with 12 bases lying between them. The CDR3 is 13 amino acids. CDR3 in DNA: TGTGCCAGCAGCGCCTACACGGGGGATGAGCAGTTCTTC. This translates into CASSAYTGDEQFF.

The gene calls are TRBV6-5 and TRBJ2-5; TRBD2 matches at 10 bases. There are 15 residues in the CDR3. CDR1 and CDR2 from the germline V gene are MNHEY and SVGAGI. J was trimmed by 4 bases and V by 2 bases; bases with no gene match: 4. Here the CDR3 DNA reads TGTGCCAGCAGTTACCTAGCGGGAGTGGTAGAGACCCAGTACTTC. It specifies CASSYLAGVVETQYF.

This chain joins TRBV7-2 and TRBJ2-7; 7 positions agree with TRBD2. The V gene's germline CDR1 is SGHTA and CDR2 FQGNSA. The CDR3 is 16 residues long. V shed 5 bases, J shed 2 bases, and the junction held 12 bases outside the gene matches. The DNA of the CDR3 is TGTGCCAGCAGCCGGAAAGAGCCGGGACTACCCTACGAGCAGTACTTC. Translation gives CASSRKEPGLPYEQYF. Based on the CDR3 plus reference TRBV7-2 and TRBJ2-7, the full variable domain is GAGVSQSPSNKVTEKGKDVELRCDPISGHTALYWYRQSLGQGLEFLIYFQGNSAPDKSGLPSDRFSAERTGGSVSTLTIQRTQQEDSAVYLCASSRKEPGLPYEQYFGPGTRLTVT.

In its sample, this clone was seen a few times. This chain's CDR3 is CAWSRQADTEAFF. CDR3 in DNA: TGTGCCTGGAGCAGACAGGCCGACACTGAAGCTTTCTTT. The V gene is TRBV30, the J gene TRBJ1-1; D may be TRBD1 (6 bases). V gave up 3 bases and J gave up 3 bases, with 11 bases separating them. Germline CDR1 reads GTSNPN; CDR2 reads SVGIG (reference sequence). This CDR3 has 13 residues.

J is TRBJ2-7 and V is TRBV28; 12 bases line up with TRBD2. Trimming took 8 bases from V and 0 from J; bases not matched to a gene: 5. This CDR3 spans 15 amino acids. CDR1 is MDHEN and CDR2 is SYDVKM in the germline V gene. CDR3 sequence: CASGTSGRSSYEQYF. CDR3 nucleotides: TGTGCCAGCGGCACTAGCGGGAGGTCCTCCTACGAGCAGTACTTC.

V gene TRBV7-9 combines with J gene TRBJ2-5, with D tentatively TRBD2 (6 bases). Looked up from germline, CDR1 is SEHNR and CDR2 is FQNEAQ (reference sequence). The V and J ends lost 5 bases and 5 bases respectively, with 18 bases between them. CDR3 length equals 15 residues. CDR3 bases: TGTGCCAGCAGCCCACTACTAGCCACGGGGGAGACCCAGTACTTC. This codes for CASSPLLATGETQYF.

The rearrangement links TRBV6-5 to TRBJ2-7; 7 bases line up with TRBD1. The CDR3 runs to 12 residues. Trimming cost V 4 bases and J 5 bases; bases outside gene matches: 2. CDR1 and CDR2 from the germline V gene are MNHEY and SVGAGI. The CDR3 DNA is TGTGCCAGCAGTTCGGACAGGAACGAGCAGTACTTC. Amino acid sequence: CASSSDRNEQYF.

The V gene is TRBV19, the J gene TRBJ2-2; perhaps TRBD2 as D (6 bases). V dropped 7 bases and J dropped 3 bases, with 12 bases sitting between them. Germline loops: CDR1 LNHDA, CDR2 SQIVND (reference sequence). The CDR3 contains 14 residues. CDR3 region: CASIRERDTGELFF. CDR3 in DNA: TGTGCCAGTATACGGGAGAGAGACACCGGGGAGCTGTTTTTT.

The CDR3 region is CASSRGQGHTF. CDR3 DNA sequence: TGTGCCAGCAGCCGGGGACAGGGACACACCTTC. The chain uses TRBV4-2 and TRBJ1-2; TRBD1 matches 9 bases. J lost 12 bases, V lost 4 bases, and 3 bases had no gene match. The CDR3 consists of 11 residues. Germline V CDR1 and CDR2: LGHNA, YNFKEQ.

The gene calls are TRBV6-6 and TRBJ1-2; D is perhaps TRBD1 (5 bases). CDR3 length: 14 amino acids. Germline V gives CDR1 MNHNY, CDR2 SVGAGI (reference sequence). Trimming shortened V by 7 bases and J by 5 bases, and 17 bases separated the two germline ends. CDR3: CASNPQGGGYGYTF. Here the CDR3 DNA reads TGTGCCAGCAACCCGCAGGGAGGAGGATATGGCTACACCTTC.

This chain uses TRBV30 with TRBJ2-5; D might be TRBD1 (6 bases). Germline CDR1 reads GTSNPN; CDR2 reads SVGIG (reference sequence). Trimming shortened V by 1 base and J by 0 bases, and 12 bases separated the two germline ends. The CDR3 is 15 amino acids. The CDR3 DNA follows: TGTGCCTGGAGTGGGGACACTACGTACCAAGAGACCCAGTACTTC. Its protein is CAWSGDTTYQETQYF.

CDR3 DNA sequence: TGTGCCAGCATGGGCGGGAGCACAGATACGCAGTATTTT. Protein sequence: CASMGGSTDTQYF. The V gene is TRBV6-6, the J gene TRBJ2-3; perhaps TRBD2 as D (5 bases). Trimming took 7 bases from V and 0 from J, leaving 8 bases between them. The CDR3 consists of 13 residues. Germline assignment: CDR1 MNHNY and CDR2 SVGAGI (reference sequence).

The chain has TRBV2 and TRBJ2-1, with 8 bases that match TRBD1. Germline V lookup: CDR1 SNHLY, CDR2 FYNNEI. The CDR3 contains 16 residues. Germline trimming cut 4 bases from V and 7 bases from J; bases unmatched to any gene: 12. The CDR3 DNA sequence: TGTGCCAGCAGTGGTAGGACAGGGACATCCTTAAATGAGCAGTTCTTC. This codes for CASSGRTGTSLNEQFF.

The chain is built from TRBV15 and TRBJ2-7, with D perhaps TRBD1 (6 bases). V dropped 6 bases and J dropped 4 bases, with 13 bases sitting between them. This CDR3 comprises 13 residues. Germline CDR1 reads LNHNV; CDR2 reads YYDKDF (reference sequence). Written as DNA, the CDR3 is TGTGCCACCAGTCCACAGGGTGGGTACGAGCAGTACTTC. It is translated as CATSPQGGYEQYF.

The V gene is TRBV11-3, the J gene TRBJ2-6; D call uncertain. Germline CDR1 reads SGHNT; CDR2 reads YENEEA. With 7 bases removed from V and 2 bases from J, the gap between germline ends came to 9 bases. CDR3 length: 14 amino acids. The CDR3 region has the DNA TGTGCCAGCAACAGCCCCCCTGGGGCCAACGTCCTGACTTTC. Translation gives CASNSPPGANVLTF.

This chain uses TRBV28 with TRBJ2-6; D gene unclear. Between the trimmed V and J ends, which lost 2 bases and 2 bases, there was a span of 10 bases. CDR3 size: 16 residues. Germline CDR1 and CDR2: MDHEN and SYDVKM. For the CDR3, the DNA is TGTGCCAGCAGTTTACCAGGAACCCCTGGGGCCAACGTCCTGACTTTC. Its protein is CASSLPGTPGANVLTF.

J is TRBJ1-3 and V is TRBV11-3, with 8 bases matching TRBD1. CDR1 and CDR2 from the germline V gene are SGHNT and YENEEA. The CDR3 runs to 15 residues. J lost 3 bases, V lost 2 bases, and 3 bases had no gene match. The CDR3 bases are TGTGCCAGCAGCTTACAGGGGGCCTATGGAAACACCATATATTTT. Encoded protein: CASSLQGAYGNTIYF. Together with reference TRBV11-3 and TRBJ1-3, the CDR3 gives the full variable domain: EAGVVQSPRYKIIEKKQPVAFWCNPISGHNTLYWYLQNLGQGPELLIRYENEEAVDDSQLPKDRFSAERLKGVDSTLKIQPAELGDSAVYLCASSLQGAYGNTIYFGEGSWLTVV.